These T cell receptor beta chains were read from a single sample in a study of control samples from healthy donors and cancer patients. The repertoire was sequenced with immunoSEQ multiplex PCR; TCRdb's copy has only in-frame clones and lacks some. The repertoire holds 65,000 to 90,000 clones, with around 86% as singletons. The sequenced sample was PBMCs. The receptors were gathered from a woman in her forties or fifties with colorectal cancer. CDR3s include the opening cysteine and the closing phenylalanine or tryptophan. D genes are given only for firm matches. Clone size is not always given. Where it is, it says once, few, many or a class for expanded clones.

abundance,j_gene,d_gene,len,v_gene,CDR3nt,CDR3aa
NA,TRBJ2-5,TRBD2,16,TRBV7-2,TGTGCCAGCAGCTTAGCGCTGCGGGGGTCCAGGGAGACCCAGTACTTC,CASSLALRGSRETQYF
NA,TRBJ1-3,TRBD1,17,TRBV9,TGTGCCAGCAGCGCAGCCGGGACAGGGGGCTCTGGAAACACCATATATTTT,CASSAAGTGGSGNTIYF
NA,TRBJ1-2,NA,15,TRBV4-1,TGCGCCAGCAGCCAAGTCATAGGGCGCCCGGATGGCTACACCTTC,CASSQVIGRPDGYTF
NA,TRBJ1-1,TRBD1,17,TRBV25-1,TGTGCCAGCAGTGAATCAACCGGGACAGGGTCGAACACTGAAGCTTTCTTT,CASSESTGTGSNTEAFF
NA,TRBJ1-1,NA,15,TRBV4-3,TGCGCCAGCAGCCAAGATCCAATGGCCCCCACTGAAGCTTTCTTT,CASSQDPMAPTEAFF
NA,TRBJ1-1,NA,15,TRBV5-1,TGCGCCAGCAGCCAGCTCAACCCGGCGGACACTGAAGCTTTCTTT,CASSQLNPADTEAFF
NA,TRBJ1-1,NA,14,TRBV6-5,TGTGCCAGCAGTTACTCTTGGGAGAGCACTGAAGCTTTCTTT,CASSYSWESTEAFF
NA,TRBJ2-1,TRBD2,16,TRBV6-5,TGTGCCAGCAGTTCCCAGGTGGGCGGGGGTTACAATGAGCAGTTCTTC,CASSSQVGGGYNEQFF
NA,TRBJ2-3,TRBD2,17,TRBV2,TGTGCCAGCACCAGCCAGCGGGCGGGGGGGAACACAGATACGCAGTATTTT,CASTSQRAGGNTDTQYF
NA,TRBJ1-2,NA,14,TRBV4-2,TGTGCCAGCAGCCAAGAGGGGGGCGCGGGAGGCTACACCTTC,CASSQEGGAGGYTF
NA,TRBJ2-5,NA,13,TRBV5-8,TGTGCCAGCAGCTTGGTGTCTTCGGAGACCCAGTACTTC,CASSLVSSETQYF
NA,TRBJ1-1,NA,13,TRBV7-6,TGTGCCAGCAGCTTAAACAGCAACACTGAAGCTTTCTTT,CASSLNSNTEAFF
NA,TRBJ1-2,NA,11,TRBV28,TGTGCCAGCAGTTTAGACAGGGGCTACACCTTC,CASSLDRGYTF
NA,TRBJ2-1,NA,14,TRBV18,TGTGCCAGCTCACCACTTATCCAGCCCAATGAGCAGTTCTTC,CASSPLIQPNEQFF
NA,TRBJ1-5,NA,13,TRBV9,TGTGCCAGCAGCTCAGGGTTTGGTCAGCCCCAGCATTTT,CASSSGFGQPQHF
few,TRBJ1-2,TRBD1,17,TRBV4-1,TGCGCCAGCAGCCAAGCCCGCCCGGTGAAGGGGGCCAGTGGCTACACCTTC,CASSQARPVKGASGYTF
NA,TRBJ1-2,NA,13,TRBV11-2,TGTGCCAGCAGACTGACTGGACTTTATGGCTACACCTTC,CASRLTGLYGYTF
NA,TRBJ1-2,TRBD1,15,TRBV24-1,TGTGCCACCAGTGATTCCCTCCGGGACAGCTATGGCTACACCTTC,CATSDSLRDSYGYTF
NA,TRBJ1-1,NA,14,TRBV6-4,TGTGCCAGCCGGCGGGCAGGGTCAGACACTGAAGCTTTCTTT,CASRRAGSDTEAFF
NA,TRBJ1-2,NA,15,TRBV19,TGTGCCAGTACCTTAAGTCCCGGGGGGGAGTATGGCTACACCTTC,CASTLSPGGEYGYTF
few,TRBJ1-2,TRBD1,14,TRBV6-5,TGTGCCAGCAGTCCATCTTCTGACAGGGGAGGCTACACCTTC,CASSPSSDRGGYTF
NA,TRBJ2-5,NA,16,TRBV19,TGTGCCAGTAGTATAAGCGGCGGCAACACGGGAGAGACCCAGTACTTC,CASSISGGNTGETQYF
once,TRBJ2-1,TRBD1,14,TRBV2,TGTGCCAGCTACACCGGACAGGGTAGTTATGAGCAGTTCTTC,CASYTGQGSYEQFF
NA,TRBJ2-2,TRBD2,15,TRBV10-3,TGTGCCATCAGGGGACTAGCGGGGGTCACCGGGGAGCTGTTTTTT,CAIRGLAGVTGELFF
NA,TRBJ2-1,TRBD2,16,TRBV18,TGTGCCAGCTCATCCTCTAGCGGGGGTCCGGGGAATGAGCAGTTCTTC,CASSSSSGGPGNEQFF
NA,TRBJ1-2,NA,14,TRBV6-5,TGTGCCAGCAGTTACTCGGACAAAACTTATGGCTACACCTTC,CASSYSDKTYGYTF
NA,TRBJ1-1,NA,14,TRBV24-1,TGTGCCACCAGTGGGGGACATCTGAACACTGAAGCTTTCTTT,CATSGGHLNTEAFF
NA,TRBJ1-1,NA,13,TRBV19,TGTGCCAGCGCCGAGGGGGTGAACACTGAAGCTTTCTTT,CASAEGVNTEAFF
NA,TRBJ1-2,NA,13,TRBV24-1,TGTGCCACCAGTGATTCTCGACAGTATGGCTACACCTTC,CATSDSRQYGYTF
NA,TRBJ1-4,NA,15,TRBV25-1,TGTGCCAGCAGTGAATATAAGGGGACTAATGAAAAACTGTTTTTT,CASSEYKGTNEKLFF
NA,TRBJ1-2,NA,14,TRBV7-2,TGTGCCAGCAGTTCAGGGGAAGGGGGCTATGGCTACACCTTC,CASSSGEGGYGYTF
NA,TRBJ1-1,NA,15,TRBV30,TGTGCCTGGAGTGTACCCAGGGGATTGGGGACTGAAGCTTTCTTT,CAWSVPRGLGTEAFF
once,TRBJ1-2,NA,14,TRBV19,TGTGCCAGTAGTGCCGGGACCGAGAACTATGGCTACACCTTC,CASSAGTENYGYTF
NA,TRBJ1-1,NA,14,TRBV19,TGTGCCAGTAGTCCCCGAGGGGGGAACACTGAAGCTTTCTTT,CASSPRGGNTEAFF
once,TRBJ1-1,NA,14,TRBV27,TGTGCCAGCAGTCAGGGAGGGGCTCTCACTGAAGCTTTCTTT,CASSQGGALTEAFF
NA,TRBJ1-2,TRBD1,15,TRBV16,TGTGCCAGCAGCCCACAGGGGGCGGTGAACTATGGCTACACCTTC,CASSPQGAVNYGYTF
NA,TRBJ1-4,NA,14,TRBV6-5,TGTGCCAGCCGGCCGGGGCAGCTTAATGAAAAACTGTTTTTT,CASRPGQLNEKLFF
NA,TRBJ2-5,NA,18,TRBV1,TGCACCATTCTTGCCCCCGGAGGCGAGCGGGGGCTCCAGGAGACCCAGTACTTC,CTILAPGGERGLQETQYF
NA,TRBJ2-1,TRBD2,16,TRBV7-6,TGTGCCAGCAGCATCCTTAGCGGGGGGGCCCTCAATGAGCAGTTCTTC,CASSILSGGALNEQFF
NA,TRBJ2-1,TRBD2,14,TRBV2,TGTGCCAGCACACCCCGGGGGGGGCGAGGTGAGCAGTTCTTC,CASTPRGGRGEQFF
NA,TRBJ2-3,NA,15,TRBV6-1,TGTGCCAGCAGTGAAGTGCCTAGCCGCACAGATACGCAGTATTTT,CASSEVPSRTDTQYF
NA,TRBJ2-1,TRBD2,16,TRBV4-2,TGTGCCAGCAGCCAAGATGGCGGGGGGGCCCACAATGAGCAGTTCTTC,CASSQDGGGAHNEQFF
NA,TRBJ1-1,NA,13,TRBV2,TGTGCCAGCAGTGAAGAAGGGCGCACTGAAGCTTTCTTT,CASSEEGRTEAFF
NA,TRBJ2-1,TRBD2,15,TRBV3-1/TRBV3-2,TGTGCCAGCATCTTAGCGGGGGCCCCCTACAATGAGCAGTTCTTC,CASILAGAPYNEQFF
few,TRBJ1-4,TRBD1,16,TRBV7-9,TGTGCCAGCAGCTTAGGTTACAGGGGGCTGAATGAAAAACTGTTTTTT,CASSLGYRGLNEKLFF
NA,TRBJ1-6,NA,15,TRBV2,TGTGCCAGCAGTGTGTGGGGTGGGCAGAATTCACCCCTCCACTTT,CASSVWGGQNSPLHF
NA,TRBJ1-1,NA,14,TRBV6-6,TGTGCCAGCAAGGAGACAGCCATGAACACTGAAGCTTTCTTT,CASKETAMNTEAFF
few,TRBJ2-2,NA,15,TRBV21-1,TGTGCCAGCAGCAAAGGAAGGAGGGGGACCGGGGAGCTGTTTTTT,CASSKGRRGTGELFF
NA,TRBJ2-1,TRBD1,12,TRBV19,TGTGCCAGTAGTACCTCAGGGGGCGAGCAGTTCTTC,CASSTSGGEQFF
few,TRBJ1-4,TRBD1,14,TRBV5-6,TGTGCCAGCAGCTCGGACAGGATACTTGGAAAACTGTTTTTT,CASSSDRILGKLFF
NA,TRBJ2-5,TRBD1,16,TRBV30,TGTGCCTGGAGTGTCCGACGCACAGGGGACCAAGAGACCCAGTACTTC,CAWSVRRTGDQETQYF
NA,TRBJ2-5,NA,11,TRBV3-1/TRBV3-2,TGTGCCAGCAGCTCCGGGGGGACCCAGTACTTC,CASSSGGTQYF
NA,TRBJ2-6,NA,14,TRBV30,TGTGCCTGGAGGAGGGACTCTGGGGCCAACGTCCTGACTTTC,CAWRRDSGANVLTF
NA,TRBJ2-1,TRBD2,15,TRBV30,TGTGCCTGGAGTGCGGGACTAGCGGGGGTGGGCGAGCAGTTCTTC,CAWSAGLAGVGEQFF
NA,TRBJ1-6,TRBD1,15,TRBV7-2,TGTGCCAGCAGCCTAATGACAGGGGGTAATTCACCCCTCCACTTT,CASSLMTGGNSPLHF
NA,TRBJ2-2,TRBD1,12,TRBV2,TGTGCCAGCAGAACAGGGGCCGGGGAGCTGTTTTTT,CASRTGAGELFF
NA,TRBJ1-5,TRBD1,15,TRBV5-8,TGTGCCAGCAGCTTTAAGAGGGGGCTATGGCAGCCCCAGCATTTT,CASSFKRGLWQPQHF
NA,TRBJ1-2,NA,12,TRBV12-3/TRBV12-4,TGTGCCAGCAGTTTCGGGTTGGGTGGCTACACCTTC,CASSFGLGGYTF
once,TRBJ1-4,NA,16,TRBV7-8,TGTGCCAGCAGCTTGACAGGTCTTACAACTAATGAAAAACTGTTTTTT,CASSLTGLTTNEKLFF